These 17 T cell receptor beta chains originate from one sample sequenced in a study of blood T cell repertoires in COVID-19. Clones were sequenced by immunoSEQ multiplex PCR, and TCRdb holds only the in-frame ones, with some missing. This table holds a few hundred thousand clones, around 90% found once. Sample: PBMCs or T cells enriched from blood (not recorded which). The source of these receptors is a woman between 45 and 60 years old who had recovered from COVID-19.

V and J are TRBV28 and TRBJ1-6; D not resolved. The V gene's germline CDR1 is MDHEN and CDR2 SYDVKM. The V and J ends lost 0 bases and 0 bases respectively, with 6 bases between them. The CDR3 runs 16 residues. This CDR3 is CASSLWGSSYNSPLHF. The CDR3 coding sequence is TGTGCCAGCAGTTTATGGGGGAGCTCCTATAATTCACCCCTCCACTTT.

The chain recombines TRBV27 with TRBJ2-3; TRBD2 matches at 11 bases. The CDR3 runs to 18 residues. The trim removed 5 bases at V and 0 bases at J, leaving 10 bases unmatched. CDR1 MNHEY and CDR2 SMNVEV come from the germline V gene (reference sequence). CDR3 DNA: TGTGCCAGCAGTCCCCGATCGACTAGCGGGACTAGCACAGATACGCAGTATTTT. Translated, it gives CASSPRSTSGTSTDTQYF.

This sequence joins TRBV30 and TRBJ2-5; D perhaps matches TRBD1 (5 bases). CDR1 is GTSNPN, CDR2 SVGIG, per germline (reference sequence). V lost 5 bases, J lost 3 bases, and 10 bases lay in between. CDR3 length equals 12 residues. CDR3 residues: CAWSTVKETQYF. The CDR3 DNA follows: TGTGCCTGGTCGACAGTGAAAGAGACCCAGTACTTC.

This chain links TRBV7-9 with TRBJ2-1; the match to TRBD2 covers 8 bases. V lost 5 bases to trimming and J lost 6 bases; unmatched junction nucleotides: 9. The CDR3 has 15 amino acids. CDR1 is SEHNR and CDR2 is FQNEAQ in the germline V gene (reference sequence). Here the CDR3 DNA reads TGTGCCAGCAGCCTCACCGGGACTAGAGGCAATGAGCAGTTCTTC. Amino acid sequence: CASSLTGTRGNEQFF.

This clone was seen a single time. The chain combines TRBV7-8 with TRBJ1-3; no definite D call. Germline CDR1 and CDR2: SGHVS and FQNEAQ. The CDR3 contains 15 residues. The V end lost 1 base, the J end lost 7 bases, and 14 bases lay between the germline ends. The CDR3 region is CASSLGGRGWNTIYF. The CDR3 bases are TGTGCCAGCAGCTTAGGAGGGCGAGGCTGGAACACCATATATTTT. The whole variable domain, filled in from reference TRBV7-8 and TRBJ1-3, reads GAGVSQSPRYKVAKRGQDVALRCDPISGHVSLFWYQQALGQGPEFLTYFQNEAQLDKSGLPSDRFFAERPEGSVSTLKIQRTQQEDSAVYLCASSLGGRGWNTIYFGEGSWLTVV.

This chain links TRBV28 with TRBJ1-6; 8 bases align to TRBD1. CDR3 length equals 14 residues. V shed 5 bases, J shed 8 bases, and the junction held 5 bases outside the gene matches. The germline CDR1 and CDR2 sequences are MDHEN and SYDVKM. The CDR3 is CASSTDRGYSPLHF. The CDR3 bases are TGTGCCAGCAGTACTGACAGGGGCTATTCACCCCTCCACTTT.

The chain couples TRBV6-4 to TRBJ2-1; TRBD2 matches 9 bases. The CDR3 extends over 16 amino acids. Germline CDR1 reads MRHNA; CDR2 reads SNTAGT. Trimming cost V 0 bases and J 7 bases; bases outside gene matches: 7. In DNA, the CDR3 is TGTGCCAGCAGTGACTCCGGGACTAGCAAGTGGAATGAGCAGTTCTTC. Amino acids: CASSDSGTSKWNEQFF.

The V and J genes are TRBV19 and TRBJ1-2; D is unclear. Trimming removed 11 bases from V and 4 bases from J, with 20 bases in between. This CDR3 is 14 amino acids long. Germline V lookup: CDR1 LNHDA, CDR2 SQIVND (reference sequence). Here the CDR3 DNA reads TGTGCCGCGACGGGGAGGGAATCAACCTATGGCTACACCTTC. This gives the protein CAATGRESTYGYTF.

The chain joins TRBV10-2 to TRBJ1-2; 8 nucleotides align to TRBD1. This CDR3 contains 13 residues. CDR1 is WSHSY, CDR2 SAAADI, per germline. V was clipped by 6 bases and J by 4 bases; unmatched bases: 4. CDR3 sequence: CASSPDRGYGYTF. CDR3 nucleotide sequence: TGCGCCAGCAGCCCCGACAGGGGCTATGGCTACACCTTC.

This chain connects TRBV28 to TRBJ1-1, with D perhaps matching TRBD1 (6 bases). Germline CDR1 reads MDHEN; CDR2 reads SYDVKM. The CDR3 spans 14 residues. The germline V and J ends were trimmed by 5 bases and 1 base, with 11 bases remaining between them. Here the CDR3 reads CASSVGQRNTEAFF. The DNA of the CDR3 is TGTGCCAGCAGTGTCGGACAGCGGAACACTGAAGCTTTCTTT.

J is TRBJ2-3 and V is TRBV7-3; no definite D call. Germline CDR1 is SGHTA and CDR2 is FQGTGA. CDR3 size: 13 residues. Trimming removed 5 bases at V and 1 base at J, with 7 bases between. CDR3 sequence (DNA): TGTGCCAGCAGCGCGAGCGGCACAGATACGCAGTATTTT. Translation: CASSASGTDTQYF.

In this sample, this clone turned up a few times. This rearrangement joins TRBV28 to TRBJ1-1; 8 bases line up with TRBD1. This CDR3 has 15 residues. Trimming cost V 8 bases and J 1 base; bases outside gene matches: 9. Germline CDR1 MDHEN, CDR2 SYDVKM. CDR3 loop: CASYIRGRGNTEAFF. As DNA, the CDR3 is TGTGCCAGCTATATCAGGGGGCGCGGGAACACTGAAGCTTTCTTT.

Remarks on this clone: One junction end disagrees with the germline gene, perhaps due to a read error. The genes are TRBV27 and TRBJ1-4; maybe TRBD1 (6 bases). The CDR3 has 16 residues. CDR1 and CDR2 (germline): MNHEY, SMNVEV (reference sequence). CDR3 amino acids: CASLQRQPGAKEKLFF. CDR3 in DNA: TGTGCCAGCCTGCAGAGACAACCAGGGGCTAAGGAAAAACTGTTTTTT.

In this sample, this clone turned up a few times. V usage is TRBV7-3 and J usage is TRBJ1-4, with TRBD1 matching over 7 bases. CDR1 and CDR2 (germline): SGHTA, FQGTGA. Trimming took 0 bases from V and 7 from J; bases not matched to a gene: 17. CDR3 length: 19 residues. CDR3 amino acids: CASSLTPLRGGERIEKLFF. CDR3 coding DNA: TGTGCCAGCAGCTTAACCCCCCTTCGAGGGGGCGAACGAATTGAAAAACTGTTTTTT.

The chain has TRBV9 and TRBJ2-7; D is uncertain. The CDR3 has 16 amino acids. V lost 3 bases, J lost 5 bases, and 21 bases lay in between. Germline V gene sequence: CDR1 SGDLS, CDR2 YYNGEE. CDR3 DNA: TGTGCCAGCAGCGCCAAAAGCCCGCAGGCCATCCACGAGCAGTACTTC. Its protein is CASSAKSPQAIHEQYF.

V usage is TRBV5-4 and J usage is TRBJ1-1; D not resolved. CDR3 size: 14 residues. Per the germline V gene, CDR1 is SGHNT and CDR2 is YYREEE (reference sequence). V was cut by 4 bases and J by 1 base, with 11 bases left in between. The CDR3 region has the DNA TGTGCCAGCAGCGGTCAAATAGCGAACACTGAAGCTTTCTTT. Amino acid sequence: CASSGQIANTEAFF.

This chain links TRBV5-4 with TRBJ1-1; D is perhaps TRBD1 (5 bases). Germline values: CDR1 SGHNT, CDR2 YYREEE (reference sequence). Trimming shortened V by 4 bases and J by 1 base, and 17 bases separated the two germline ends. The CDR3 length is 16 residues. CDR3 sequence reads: CASSPAGVQGNTEAFF. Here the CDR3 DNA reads TGTGCCAGCAGCCCGGCGGGGGTTCAGGGGAACACTGAAGCTTTCTTT.